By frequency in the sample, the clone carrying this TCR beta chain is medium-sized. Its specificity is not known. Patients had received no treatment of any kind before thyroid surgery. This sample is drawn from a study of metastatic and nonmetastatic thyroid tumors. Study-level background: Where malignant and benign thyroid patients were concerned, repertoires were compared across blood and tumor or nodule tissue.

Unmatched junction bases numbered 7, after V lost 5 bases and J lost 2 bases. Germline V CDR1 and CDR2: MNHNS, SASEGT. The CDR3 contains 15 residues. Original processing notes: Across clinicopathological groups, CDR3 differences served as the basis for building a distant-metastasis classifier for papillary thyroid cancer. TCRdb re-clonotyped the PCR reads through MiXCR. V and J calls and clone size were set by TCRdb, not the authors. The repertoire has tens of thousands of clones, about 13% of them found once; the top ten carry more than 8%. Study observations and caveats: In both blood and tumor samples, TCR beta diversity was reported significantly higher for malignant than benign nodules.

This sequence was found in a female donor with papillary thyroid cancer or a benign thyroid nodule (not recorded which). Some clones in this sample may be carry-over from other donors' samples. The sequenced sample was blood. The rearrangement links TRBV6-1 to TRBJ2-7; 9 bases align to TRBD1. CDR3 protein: CASSLDRGLAYEQYF. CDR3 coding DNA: TGTGCCAGCAGTCTGGACAGGGGTCTCGCCTACGAGCAGTACTTC.